The T cell receptor beta chain under discussion was sequenced for a study of blood T cell repertoires in COVID-19. The assay was immunoSEQ multiplex PCR, and TCRdb's table has in-frame clones only and misses some. The profile covers nearly 25,000 clones, with over 75% appearing a single time and 2% to 3% taken by the ten largest. The sequence was obtained from a woman aged 65 to 85 with COVID-19, enrolled during active disease. Sample: peripheral blood.

The CDR3 is CASSFGQVLGNTEAFF. The CDR3, as DNA: TGTGCCAGCAGCTTTGGACAGGTCTTAGGGAACACTGAAGCTTTCTTT. The chain uses TRBV11-2 and TRBJ1-1; TRBD1 matches at 7 bases. CDR3 length: 16 residues. Germline V CDR1 and CDR2: SGHAT, FQNNGV. V gave up 3 bases and J gave up 1 base; unmatched junction bases: 8.